Listed below are T cell receptor beta chains from one sample, sequenced in a study of OX40 agonist ivuxolimab in advanced cancers. Sequenced by immunoSEQ multiplex PCR; TCRdb stores in-frame clones only, minus some. The sample consists of about 60,000 clones, 88% of them appearing once. This material consisted of CD4+ or CD8+ T cells sorted from blood, taken in a trial of the OX40 agonist ivuxolimab. These receptors originate from an adult with an advanced solid tumor such as melanoma, head and neck, liver or kidney cancer. Both conserved end residues are part of each CDR3. The D gene is left open where the match is weak. Clone size is stated in some rows and not others, as once, few, many or a class when expanded.

d_call | v_call | clone_size | cdr3_aa
TRBD1 | TRBV6-1 | NA | CASSEALTGIDQPQHF
TRBD1 | TRBV5-1 | NA | CASSGRDRGYEQYF
TRBD2 | TRBV6-4 | NA | CASSITGGNEQFF
NA | TRBV19 | NA | CASSRGHTSYEQYF
NA | TRBV11-2 | NA | CASSLLLGGGSYETQYF
NA | TRBV6-1 | once | CASHRYGGEAFF
NA | TRBV2 | NA | CASSETVNTGELFF
NA | TRBV7-9 | NA | CASSSVKDRRHYGYTF
TRBD1 | TRBV5-5 | NA | CASSLLQGENIQYF
TRBD1 | TRBV6-5 | NA | CASSYSRTGYEQYF
TRBD1 | TRBV29-1 | once | CSVDQGQGTDTQYF
TRBD1 | TRBV5-4 | NA | CASSPGGGTLSNEKLFF
NA | TRBV27 | NA | CASSLGVSSYNSPLHF
NA | TRBV5-1 | NA | CASSATDTQYF
TRBD2 | TRBV28 | NA | CASSLWVRASGRAYEQYF
TRBD2 | TRBV5-1 | once | CASSLAEAGVNIQYF
NA | TRBV30 | NA | CAWSVSRGNTIYF
TRBD1 | TRBV25-1 | NA | CASSDRDRGLETQYF
NA | TRBV5-1 | NA | CASSLAGLPEQYF
NA | TRBV6-1 | NA | CASSEVAEGRQYF
TRBD1 | TRBV29-1 | NA | CSVWTGQIQYF
NA | TRBV6-1 | NA | CGTGNYPLQYF
TRBD1 | TRBV7-9 | NA | CASSQGGNTEAFF
TRBD2 | TRBV28 | NA | CASSTGGSLSYEQYF
NA | TRBV6-5 | NA | CASSYSPSGANVLTF
NA | TRBV2 | few | CASSPRYMDTEAFF
TRBD2 | TRBV18 | NA | CASSPGTSGYNEQFF
NA | TRBV20-1 | NA | CSAVEETQYF
TRBD2 | TRBV29-1 | NA | CSVRAGGLDTQYF
NA | TRBV18 | NA | CASSPRTDPLLTQYF
NA | TRBV6-1 | NA | CASSRARETQYF
NA | TRBV27 | NA | CASSFLGNEQYF
TRBD2 | TRBV7-8 | NA | CASSSGTSTFEQYF
NA | TRBV19 | NA | CASSIGTSGTEAFF
NA | TRBV7-3 | NA | CASSLQTDTDTQYF
NA | TRBV9 | NA | CASSVVGASTEAFF
TRBD1 | TRBV9 | NA | CASSPRQGNYGYTF
TRBD2 | TRBV6-5 | NA | CASRSGTSKDEQYF
TRBD2 | TRBV10-3 | NA | CAISESSGRGTYEQFF
TRBD1 | TRBV10-1 | NA | CASSEPGQASDTEAFF
NA | TRBV15 | NA | CATSREMGFSGNTIYF
NA | TRBV13 | NA | CASSSLGGPSTDTQYF
NA | TRBV19 | NA | CASSRGASNQPQHF
NA | TRBV5-1 | NA | CASRTEIFSSYNEQFF
NA | TRBV19 | NA | CASSGGGLQPQHF
NA | TRBV19 | NA | CASSAGPGETQYF
TRBD2 | TRBV7-8 | NA | CASSPWTSGRRNEQFF
NA | TRBV4-1 | NA | CASSQPLRGSGNTIYF
TRBD1 | TRBV19 | NA | CASSISGTGSSGANVLTF
TRBD1 | TRBV7-8 | NA | CASSQGQGANTGELFF
NA | TRBV5-4 | NA | CASSLELTEETQYF
TRBD2 | TRBV11-1 | NA | CASSSALGSGRNSYNEQFF
TRBD1 | TRBV5-1 | NA | CASSLVTGSYRETQYF